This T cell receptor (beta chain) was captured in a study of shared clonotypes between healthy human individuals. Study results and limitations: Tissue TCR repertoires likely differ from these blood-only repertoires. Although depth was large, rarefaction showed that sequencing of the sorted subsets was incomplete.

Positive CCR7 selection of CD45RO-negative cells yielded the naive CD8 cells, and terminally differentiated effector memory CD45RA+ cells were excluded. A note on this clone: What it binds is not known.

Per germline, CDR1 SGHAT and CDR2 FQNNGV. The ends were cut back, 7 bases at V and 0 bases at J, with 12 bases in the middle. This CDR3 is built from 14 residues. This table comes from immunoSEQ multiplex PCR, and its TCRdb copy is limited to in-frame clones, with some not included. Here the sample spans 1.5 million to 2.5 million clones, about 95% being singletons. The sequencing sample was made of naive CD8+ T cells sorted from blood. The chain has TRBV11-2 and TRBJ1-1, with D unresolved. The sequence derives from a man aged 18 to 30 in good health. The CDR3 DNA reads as TGTGCCAGCAACTCGGAAGAGCTGAACACTGAAGCTTTCTTT. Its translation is CASNSEELNTEAFF.